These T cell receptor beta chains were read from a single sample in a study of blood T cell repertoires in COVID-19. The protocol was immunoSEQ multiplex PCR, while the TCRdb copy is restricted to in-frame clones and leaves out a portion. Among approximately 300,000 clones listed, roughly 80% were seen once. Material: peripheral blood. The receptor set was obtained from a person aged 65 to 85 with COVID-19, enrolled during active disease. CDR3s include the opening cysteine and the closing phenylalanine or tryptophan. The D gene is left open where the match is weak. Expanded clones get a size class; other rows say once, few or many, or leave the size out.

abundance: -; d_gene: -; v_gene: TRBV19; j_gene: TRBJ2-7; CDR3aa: CASSPGGIRYEQYF; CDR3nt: TGTGCCAGTTCACCCGGGGGAATTCGGTACGAGCAGTACTTC
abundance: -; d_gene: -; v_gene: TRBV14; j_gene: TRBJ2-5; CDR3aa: CASGKRDQETQYF; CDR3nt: TGTGCCAGCGGTAAGAGGGACCAAGAGACCCAGTACTTC
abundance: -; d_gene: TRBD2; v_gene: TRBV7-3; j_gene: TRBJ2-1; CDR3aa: CASSLTSGGAYNEQFF; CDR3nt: TGTGCCAGCAGCTTAACAAGCGGGGGGGCTTACAATGAGCAGTTCTTC
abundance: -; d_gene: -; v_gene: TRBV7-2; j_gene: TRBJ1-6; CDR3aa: CASSPRPPENNSPLHF; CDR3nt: TGTGCCAGCAGCCCTCGTCCCCCAGAAAATAATTCACCCCTCCACTTT
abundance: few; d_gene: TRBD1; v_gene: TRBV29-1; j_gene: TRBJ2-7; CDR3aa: CSAYRGRGNEQYF; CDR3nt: TGCAGCGCCTACAGGGGGCGCGGAAACGAGCAGTACTTC
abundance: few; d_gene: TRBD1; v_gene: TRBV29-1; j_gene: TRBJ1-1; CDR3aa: CSVPGQGVSRANTEAFF; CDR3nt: TGCAGCGTCCCTGGACAGGGGGTATCTCGGGCGAACACTGAAGCTTTCTTT
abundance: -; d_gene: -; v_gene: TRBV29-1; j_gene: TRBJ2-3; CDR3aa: CSVERWQGDTQYF; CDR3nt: TGCAGCGTTGAACGGTGGCAGGGAGATACGCAGTATTTT
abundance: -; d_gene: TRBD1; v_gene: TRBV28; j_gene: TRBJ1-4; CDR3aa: CASSSSGTGSEKLFF; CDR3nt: TGTGCCAGCTCTTCTTCCGGGACAGGGTCGGAAAAACTGTTTTTT
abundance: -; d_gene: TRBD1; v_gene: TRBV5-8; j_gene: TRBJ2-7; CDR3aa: CASSGGNRGPYEQYF; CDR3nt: TGTGCCAGCAGCGGGGGAAACAGGGGGCCCTACGAGCAGTACTTC
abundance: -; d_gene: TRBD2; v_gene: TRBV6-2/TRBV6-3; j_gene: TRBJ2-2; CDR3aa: CASSPGLANTGELFF; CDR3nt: TGTGCCAGCAGTCCAGGACTAGCGAACACCGGGGAGCTGTTTTTT
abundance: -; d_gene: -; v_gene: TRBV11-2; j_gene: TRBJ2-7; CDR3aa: CASRHLQGAYEQYF; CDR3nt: TGTGCCAGCAGACACCTACAGGGAGCCTACGAGCAGTACTTC
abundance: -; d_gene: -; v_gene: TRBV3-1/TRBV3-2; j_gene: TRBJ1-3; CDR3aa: CASSQVRRSSGNTIYF; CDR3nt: TGTGCCAGCAGCCAAGTCCGTAGGAGCTCTGGAAACACCATATATTTT
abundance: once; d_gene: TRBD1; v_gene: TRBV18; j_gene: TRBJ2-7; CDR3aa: CASSLGQGDEQYF; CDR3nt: TGTGCCAGCTCACTGGGACAGGGAGACGAGCAGTACTTC
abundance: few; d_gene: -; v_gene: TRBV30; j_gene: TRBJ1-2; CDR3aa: CAWSRGGRLDGYTF; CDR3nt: TGTGCCTGGAGCCGGGGCGGGAGGCTAGATGGCTACACCTTC
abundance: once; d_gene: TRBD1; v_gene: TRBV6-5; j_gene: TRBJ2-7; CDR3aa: CASSAGTAAYEQYF; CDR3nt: TGTGCCAGCAGCGCCGGGACAGCTGCCTACGAGCAGTACTTC
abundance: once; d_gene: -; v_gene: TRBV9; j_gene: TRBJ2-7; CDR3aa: CASSVTDYEQYF; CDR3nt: TGTGCCAGCAGCGTAACAGACTACGAGCAGTACTTC
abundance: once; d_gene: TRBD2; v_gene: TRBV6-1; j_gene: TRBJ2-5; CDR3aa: CASSDFRLAGGREETQYF; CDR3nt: TGTGCCAGCAGTGATTTTAGACTAGCGGGGGGGCGGGAAGAGACCCAGTACTTC
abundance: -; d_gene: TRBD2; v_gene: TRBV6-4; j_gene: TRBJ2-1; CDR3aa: CASSEGGRKFF; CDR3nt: TGTGCCAGCAGTGAGGGCGGGAGAAAGTTCTTC
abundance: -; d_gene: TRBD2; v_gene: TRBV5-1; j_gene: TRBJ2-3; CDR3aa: CASSPGTSGTDTQYF; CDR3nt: TGCGCCAGCAGCCCGGGGACTAGCGGCACAGATACGCAGTATTTT
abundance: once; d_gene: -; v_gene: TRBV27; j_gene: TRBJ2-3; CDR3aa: CASRSLSVDTQYF; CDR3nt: TGTGCCAGCAGGTCCCTCTCGGTCGATACGCAGTATTTT
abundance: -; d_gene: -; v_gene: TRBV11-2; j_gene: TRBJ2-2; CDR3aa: CASSRTDPTNTGELFF; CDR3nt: TGTGCCAGCAGCAGGACAGACCCTACGAACACCGGGGAGCTGTTTTTT
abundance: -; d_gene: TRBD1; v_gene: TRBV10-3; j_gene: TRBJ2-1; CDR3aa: CAIKPGQGTNEQFF; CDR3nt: TGTGCCATAAAACCGGGACAGGGGACCAATGAGCAGTTCTTC
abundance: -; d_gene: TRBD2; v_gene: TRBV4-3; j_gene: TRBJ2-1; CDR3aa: CASSHSGLQNEQFF; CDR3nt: TGCGCCAGCAGCCACTCGGGACTACAGAATGAGCAGTTCTTC
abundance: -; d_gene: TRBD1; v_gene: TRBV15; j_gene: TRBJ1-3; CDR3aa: CATSRIAGDRVSPATGNTIYF; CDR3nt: TGTGCCACCAGCAGAATAGCCGGGGACAGGGTTAGCCCTGCAACTGGAAACACCATATATTTT